This section outlines one T cell receptor beta chain sequence together with its context. Its target is not known. The record originates from a study of blood T cells in healthy people across ages. Notes on the study in general: Roughly linear age-related decline in beta diversity appeared, significant by age about 40. Greater diversity and more naive CD4+ cells were seen in long-lived donors than in aged donors.

Each sample gave at least 6 million isolated PBMCs. No fewer than 5.5 micrograms of total RNA were isolated from every sample. Germline V gene lookup returns CDR1 SGHTA and CDR2 FQGTGA. V shed 3 bases and J shed 10 bases, with 10 bases lying between them. This CDR3 spans 12 amino acids. Alongside a J-beta primer mix, a sample-barcoded 5' primer served in a second PCR lasting roughly 7 to 11 cycles. TCRdb analysed the 5' RACE reads with MiXCR anew, one entry per CDR3 protein. Among nearly 800,000 distinct CDR3 sequences listed, around 50% were seen once. Material for sequencing was blood. J is TRBJ2-1 and V is TRBV7-3; no clear D. This TCR came from a man in his forties in good health. DNA for the CDR3: TGTGCCAGCAGCTTTCCGTTTGGCGAGCAGTTCTTC. Residues: CASSFPFGEQFF.